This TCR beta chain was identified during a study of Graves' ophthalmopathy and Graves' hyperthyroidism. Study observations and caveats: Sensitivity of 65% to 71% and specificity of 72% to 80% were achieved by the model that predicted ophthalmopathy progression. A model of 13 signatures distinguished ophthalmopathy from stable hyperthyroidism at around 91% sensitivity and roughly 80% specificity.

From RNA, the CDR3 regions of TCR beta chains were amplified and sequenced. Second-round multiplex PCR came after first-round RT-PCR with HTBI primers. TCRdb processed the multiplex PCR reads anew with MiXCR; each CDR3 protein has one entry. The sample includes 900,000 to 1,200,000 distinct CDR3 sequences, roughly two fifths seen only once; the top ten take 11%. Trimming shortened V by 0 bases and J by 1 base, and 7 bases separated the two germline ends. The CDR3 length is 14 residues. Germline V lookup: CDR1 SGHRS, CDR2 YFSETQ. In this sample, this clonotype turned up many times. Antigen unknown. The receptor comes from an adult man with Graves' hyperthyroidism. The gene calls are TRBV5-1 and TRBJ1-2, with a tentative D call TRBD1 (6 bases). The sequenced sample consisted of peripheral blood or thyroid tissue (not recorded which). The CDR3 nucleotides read TGCGCCAGCAGCTTGGCGGACAGTAACTATGGCTACACCTTC. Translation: CASSLADSNYGYTF.